The rows below give T cell receptor beta chains drawn from one sample of a study of T cell changes during pregnancy in multiple sclerosis. The data were produced by immunoSEQ multiplex PCR, yet TCRdb's version contains in-frame clones alone and is incomplete. The profile shows tens of thousands of clones, around nine tenths of them singletons. Source: CD4+ T cells from peripheral blood mononuclear cells, taken before pregnancy. The receptors were sampled from a female donor with multiple sclerosis, enrolled in a pregnancy study. Each CDR3 is given with its conserved first and last residue. D genes are given only for firm matches. Part of the rows lack a size; the others show once, few, many or a class for expanded clones.

D | J | size | V | CDR3 | DNA
TRBD2 | TRBJ2-5 | NA | TRBV19 | CASSMGTSGRAETQYF | TGTGCCAGCAGTATGGGAACTAGCGGGAGGGCTGAGACCCAGTACTTC
TRBD1 | TRBJ1-1 | NA | TRBV27 | CASSPRQGNTEAFF | TGTGCCAGCAGTCCCAGACAGGGGAACACTGAAGCTTTCTTT
NA | TRBJ1-1 | few | TRBV7-7 | CASSQRAGTEAFF | TGTGCCAGCAGCCAAAGAGCGGGCACTGAAGCTTTCTTT
NA | TRBJ1-2 | NA | TRBV28 | CASSQGRSNYGYTF | TGTGCCAGCAGCCAGGGGCGTAGTAACTATGGCTACACCTTC
NA | TRBJ1-1 | NA | TRBV7-2 | CASSLRVGDTEAFF | TGTGCCAGCAGCTTAAGAGTAGGGGACACTGAAGCTTTCTTT
NA | TRBJ2-7 | NA | TRBV5-4 | CASSLQGDEQYF | TGTGCCAGCAGCTTACAGGGTGACGAGCAGTACTTC
NA | TRBJ1-2 | NA | TRBV18 | CASSPDRSNYGYTF | TGTGCCAGCTCACCCGACAGGTCGAACTATGGCTACACCTTC
NA | TRBJ1-1 | once | TRBV28 | CASSSWTENTEAFF | TGTGCCAGCAGTTCCTGGACTGAAAACACTGAAGCTTTCTTT
NA | TRBJ1-2 | NA | TRBV5-4 | CASSLDQNYGYTF | TGTGCCAGCAGCTTGGACCAGAACTATGGCTACACCTTC
TRBD1 | TRBJ2-2 | NA | TRBV14 | CASSWTGDAGELFF | TGTGCCAGCAGCTGGACAGGGGACGCCGGGGAGCTGTTTTTT
NA | TRBJ1-2 | NA | TRBV20-1 | CSASDNYGYTF | TGCAGTGCCAGCGACAACTATGGCTACACCTTC
NA | TRBJ1-6 | NA | TRBV6-1 | CASSEAVEGNSPLHF | TGTGCCAGCAGTGAAGCGGTGGAGGGAAATTCACCCCTCCACTTT
TRBD1 | TRBJ2-7 | NA | TRBV5-1 | CASSPTGDSGEQYF | TGCGCCAGCAGCCCGACAGGGGATTCTGGCGAGCAGTACTTC
TRBD1 | TRBJ1-2 | NA | TRBV30 | CACDGTGEGGYTF | TGTGCCTGTGATGGGACAGGGGAAGGAGGCTACACCTTC
TRBD2 | TRBJ2-1 | NA | TRBV19 | CASSPTSGRYNEQFF | TGTGCCAGTAGTCCGACTAGCGGACGATACAATGAGCAGTTCTTC
TRBD1 | TRBJ1-2 | NA | TRBV19 | CASSMSIGQAVLNYGYTF | TGTGCCAGTAGTATGAGTATTGGACAGGCCGTACTCAACTATGGCTACACCTTC
TRBD1 | TRBJ1-5 | NA | TRBV2 | CASSENRGNQPQHF | TGTGCCAGCAGTGAAAACAGGGGGAATCAGCCCCAGCATTTT
TRBD1 | TRBJ1-2 | NA | TRBV7-9 | CASSPRPTGDGYTF | TGTGCCAGCAGCCCGCGGCCAACAGGGGATGGCTACACCTTC
NA | TRBJ2-5 | NA | TRBV5-6 | CASSLRGGGLRETQYF | TGTGCCAGCAGCCTCCGAGGGGGGGGCTTACGAGAGACCCAGTACTTC
TRBD1 | TRBJ1-2 | few | TRBV7-6 | CASSLMGQGNYGYTF | TGTGCCAGCAGCCTGATGGGACAGGGGAACTATGGCTACACCTTC
NA | TRBJ1-1 | NA | TRBV18 | CASSEGQGRVNTEAFF | TGTGCCAGCTCAGAAGGGCAGGGAAGGGTGAACACTGAAGCTTTCTTT
NA | TRBJ2-1 | NA | TRBV5-1 | CASSLSKSGEQFF | TGCGCCAGCAGCTTGTCCAAGTCGGGGGAGCAGTTCTTC